Presented here are 2 T cell receptor beta chains from one specimen sequenced in a study of T-cell reconstitution after alpha-beta-depleted transplantation in children. Unique molecular identifiers featured in how the TCRbeta library was prepared. A single record per CDR3 protein comes from TCRdb applying MiXCR to the PCR reads. The repertoire holds some 250,000 distinct CDR3 sequences, 9.5% to 15% seen once, with about 2.6% in the top ten. Material: PBMCs from the stem cell graft donor, obtained from the stem cell graft. These receptor sequences come from a human donor who donated a stem cell graft to a child with acute lymphoblastic leukemia.

The table lists this clonotype with many counts. This chain joins TRBV12-3 or TRBV12-4 and TRBJ1-2; TRBD1 is a possible D gene (6 bases). The V end lost 3 bases, the J end lost 3 bases, and 11 bases lay between the germline ends. CDR3 length: 14 residues. The DNA for the CDR3 is TGTGCCAGCAGTTTTGGGGGCGTCTACTATGGCTACACCTTC. It is translated as CASSFGGVYYGYTF.

About this clonotype: A much more abundant neighbour one base away suggests this may be a read error. The chain links TRBV3-1 to TRBJ2-3; D gene uncertain. CDR1 and CDR2 (germline): LGHDT, YNNKEL (reference sequence). This CDR3 region has 17 residues. The CDR3 DNA is TGTGCCTGCAGCCCGACATCGAAGGTAATTAGCACAGATACGCAGTATTTT. Its translation is CACSPTSKVISTDTQYF.